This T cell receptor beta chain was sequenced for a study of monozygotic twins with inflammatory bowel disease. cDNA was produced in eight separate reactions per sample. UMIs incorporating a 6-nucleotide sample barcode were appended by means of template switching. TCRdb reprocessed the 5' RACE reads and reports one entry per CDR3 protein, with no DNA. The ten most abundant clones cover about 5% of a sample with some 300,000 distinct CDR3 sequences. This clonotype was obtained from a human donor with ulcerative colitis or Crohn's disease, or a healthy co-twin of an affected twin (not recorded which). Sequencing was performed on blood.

CDR3 region: CASSIDGTGMGNEQFF. The genes are TRBV5-1 and TRBJ2-1; TCRdb's D call of TRBD1 is untestable without DNA. Germline V lookup: CDR1 SGHRS, CDR2 YFSETQ. This CDR3 comprises 16 residues.